Listed here is a single T cell receptor beta chain. The V and J ends lost 5 bases and 4 bases, in that order; junction bases with no gene match: 5. The germline V gene has CDR1 MNHEY and CDR2 SVGAGI. The CDR3 totals 14 residues. The data derive from a study of T cell responses to AZD1222 COVID-19 vaccine. The data were produced by immunoSEQ multiplex PCR, yet TCRdb's version contains in-frame clones alone and is incomplete. The data show 93,000 or so clones, about nine tenths seen once. This chain uses TRBV6-5 with TRBJ1-3; 7 bases match TRBD1. The TCR was taken from an adult in good health. Sequenced material: peripheral blood, taken on day 0 of AZD1222 vaccination. DNA for the CDR3: TGTGCCAGCAGTCCCACAGGGGCCGGAAACACCATATATTTT. Its translation is CASSPTGAGNTIYF.